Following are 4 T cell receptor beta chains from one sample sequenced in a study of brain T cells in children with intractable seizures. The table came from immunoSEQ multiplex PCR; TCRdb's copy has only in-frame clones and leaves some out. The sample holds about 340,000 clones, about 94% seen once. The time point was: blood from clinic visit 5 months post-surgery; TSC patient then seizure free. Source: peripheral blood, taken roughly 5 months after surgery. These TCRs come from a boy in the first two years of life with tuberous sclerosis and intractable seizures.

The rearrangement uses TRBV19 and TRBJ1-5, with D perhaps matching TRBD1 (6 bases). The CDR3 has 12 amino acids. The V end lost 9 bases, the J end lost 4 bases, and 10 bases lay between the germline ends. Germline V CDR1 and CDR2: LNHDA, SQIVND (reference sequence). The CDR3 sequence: CASEQGNQPQHF. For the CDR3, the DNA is TGTGCCAGCGAACAGGGAAATCAGCCCCAGCATTTT. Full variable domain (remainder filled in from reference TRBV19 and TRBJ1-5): DGGITQSPKYLFRKEGQNVTLSCEQNLNHDAMYWYRQDPGQGLRLIYYSQIVNDFQKGDIAEGYSVSREKKESFPLTVTSAQKNPTAFYLCASEQGNQPQHFGDGTRLSIL.

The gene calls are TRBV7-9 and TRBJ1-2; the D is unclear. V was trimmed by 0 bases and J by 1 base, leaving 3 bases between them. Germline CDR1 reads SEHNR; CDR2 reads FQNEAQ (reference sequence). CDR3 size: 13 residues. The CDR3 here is CASSLAVNYGYTF. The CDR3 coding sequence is TGTGCCAGCAGCTTAGCTGTTAACTATGGCTACACCTTC.

The CDR3 region is CASSGTGQSAYEQYF. CDR3 coding DNA: TGTGCCAGCAGCGGGACGGGACAGTCGGCCTACGAGCAGTACTTC. The V and J genes are TRBV5-4 and TRBJ2-7; the match to TRBD1 covers 7 bases. Looked up from germline, CDR1 is SGHNT and CDR2 is YYREEE (reference sequence). This CDR3 has 15 amino acids. The V gene end was trimmed by 4 bases and the J gene end by 2 bases; junction bases not matched to a gene: 9.

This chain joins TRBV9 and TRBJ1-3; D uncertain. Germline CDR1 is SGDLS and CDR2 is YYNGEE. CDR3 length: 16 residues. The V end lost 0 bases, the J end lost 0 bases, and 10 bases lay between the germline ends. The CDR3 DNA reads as TGTGCCAGCAGCGTAGAGGCTGTTAACTCTGGAAACACCATATATTTT. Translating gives CASSVEAVNSGNTIYF. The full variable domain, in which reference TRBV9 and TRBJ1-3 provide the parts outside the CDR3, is DSGVTQTPKHLITATGQRVTLRCSPRSGDLSVYWYQQSLDQGLQFLIQYYNGEERAKGNILERFSAQQFPDLHSELNLSSLELGDSALYFCASSVEAVNSGNTIYFGEGSWLTVV.